One and the same sample provided the 21 T cell receptor beta chains below, sequenced in a study of OX40 agonist ivuxolimab in advanced cancers. The assay was immunoSEQ multiplex PCR, and TCRdb's table has in-frame clones only and misses some. The data hold 44,000 or so clones, with 88% observed a single time. The specimen comprised CD4+ or CD8+ T cells sorted from blood, sampled in a trial of the OX40 agonist ivuxolimab. Every receptor here comes from an adult with an advanced solid tumor such as melanoma, head and neck, liver or kidney cancer.

The CDR3 DNA sequence: TGCGCCAGCAGCTTAATCGGTTCGGCGGGGGAGTACCAAGAGACCCAGTACTTC. Translated, it gives CASSLIGSAGEYQETQYF. The rearrangement links TRBV5-1 to TRBJ2-5; 7 bases line up with TRBD2. CDR1 and CDR2 (germline): SGHRS, YFSETQ. V dropped 2 bases and J dropped 0; count of bases not matched to a gene: 13. This CDR3 spans 18 amino acids. Complete variable domain (other parts from reference TRBV5-1 and TRBJ2-5): KAGVTQTPRYLIKTRGQQVTLSCSPISGHRSVSWYQQTPGQGLQFLFEYFSETQRNKGNFPGRFSGRQFSNSRSEMNVSTLELGDSALYLCASSLIGSAGEYQETQYFGPGTRLLVL.

The rearrangement links TRBV11-3 to TRBJ2-1; D possibly uses TRBD1 or TRBD2 (5 bases each). Germline lookup yields CDR1 SGHNT and CDR2 YENEEA. Deletions cut 5 bases from V and 4 bases from J, with 18 bases between. The CDR3 is 16 residues long. CDR3 sequence reads: CASSRGGTAMYNEQFF. CDR3 nucleotide sequence: TGTGCCAGCAGCCGTGGTGGGACCGCCATGTACAATGAGCAGTTCTTC.

This chain uses TRBV7-9 with TRBJ1-3; D is uncertain. CDR1 is SEHNR and CDR2 is FQNEAQ in the germline V gene (reference sequence). The CDR3 is 11 amino acids. Trimming took 8 bases from V and 8 from J, leaving 10 bases between them. Here the CDR3 DNA reads TGTGCCAGCTACCGGGGTGACACCATATATTTT. This sequence encodes CASYRGDTIYF.

This rearrangement joins TRBV7-9 to TRBJ1-1; the D is unclear. This CDR3 contains 15 residues. Trimming pared 6 bases from V and 0 bases from J, leaving 14 bases between. Germline assignment: CDR1 SEHNR and CDR2 FQNEAQ (reference sequence). In nucleotides, the CDR3 is TGTGCCAGCAGTCCCCCGGGTGCGTTGAACACTGAAGCTTTCTTT. It codes for CASSPPGALNTEAFF.

The chain links TRBV7-2 to TRBJ2-7; D gene ambiguous. CDR3 length: 14 amino acids. V was shortened by 3 bases and J by 2 bases, with 11 bases between the two germline ends. The germline CDR1 and CDR2 sequences are SGHTA and FQGNSA. This CDR3 reads CASSFSAPPYEQYF. The CDR3 DNA sequence: TGTGCCAGCAGCTTTTCTGCTCCTCCCTACGAGCAGTACTTC.

The V call is TRBV29-1, the J call TRBJ1-1; D unclear. The germline gives CDR1 SQVTM, CDR2 ANQGSEA. Deletions cut 5 bases from V and 0 bases from J, with 10 bases between. The CDR3 runs to 13 residues. The CDR3 loop is CSVSSPMNTEAFF. The DNA for the CDR3 is TGCAGCGTTTCCTCTCCCATGAACACTGAAGCTTTCTTT.

This sequence joins TRBV27 and TRBJ2-6, with a weak D call TRBD1 (5 bases). The V and J ends lost 6 bases and 4 bases respectively, with 19 bases between them. The germline V gene has CDR1 MNHEY and CDR2 SMNVEV (reference sequence). The CDR3 contains 17 residues. CDR3 sequence reads: CASRPGSGPWGANVLTF. CDR3 nucleotides: TGTGCCAGCAGACCGGGCTCAGGGCCCTGGGGGGCCAACGTCCTGACTTTC.

This chain uses TRBV6-5 with TRBJ1-2; 7 bases agree with TRBD1. Germline assignment: CDR1 MNHEY and CDR2 SVGAGI. The V and J ends lost 4 bases and 2 bases, in that order; junction bases with no gene match: 7. The CDR3 extends over 15 amino acids. CDR3 amino acids: CASSSPGQTNYGYTF. The CDR3 DNA reads as TGTGCCAGCAGTTCCCCGGGACAGACGAACTATGGCTACACCTTC.

The genes are TRBV4-1 and TRBJ1-5; D unclear. This CDR3 comprises 17 residues. CDR1 is MGHRA, CDR2 YSYEKL, per germline. V dropped 0 bases and J dropped 2 bases, with 14 bases sitting between them. This CDR3 is CASSQDHGDIGNQPQHF. The CDR3 region has the DNA TGCGCCAGCAGCCAAGATCATGGGGATATTGGCAATCAGCCCCAGCATTTT.

This chain connects TRBV7-2 to TRBJ1-2, with D unclear. Germline V gene data show CDR1 as SGHTA and CDR2 as FQGNSA. This CDR3 has 16 amino acids. V lost 1 base, J lost 2 bases, and 14 bases lay in between. CDR3 amino acids: CASSLELAPKNYGYTF. In DNA, the CDR3 is TGTGCCAGCAGCTTAGAGTTGGCGCCAAAAAACTATGGCTACACCTTC. Using reference TRBV7-2 and TRBJ1-2 for the parts outside the CDR3, the full variable domain is GAGVSQSPSNKVTEKGKDVELRCDPISGHTALYWYRQSLGQGLEFLIYFQGNSAPDKSGLPSDRFSAERTGGSVSTLTIQRTQQEDSAVYLCASSLELAPKNYGYTFGSGTRLTVV.

This chain connects TRBV7-9 to TRBJ1-2, with D possibly matching TRBD1 (5 bases). The CDR3 is 14 amino acids. The V end was cut by 2 bases, the J end by 8 bases, with 15 bases between. From germline, CDR1 is SEHNR and CDR2 FQNEAQ (reference sequence). The CDR3 protein is CASSLSDSSRGYTF. CDR3 coding DNA: TGTGCCAGCAGCTTATCCGACAGTAGCCGAGGCTACACCTTC. The full variable domain, in which reference TRBV7-9 and TRBJ1-2 provide the parts outside the CDR3, is DTGVSQNPRHKITKRGQNVTFRCDPISEHNRLYWYRQTLGQGPEFLTYFQNEAQLEKSRLLSDRFSAERPKGSFSTLEIQRTEQGDSAMYLCASSLSDSSRGYTFGSGTRLTVV.

The chain couples TRBV6-5 to TRBJ1-3; TRBD1 is a possible D gene (5 bases). The V gene lost 6 bases and the J gene lost 2 bases, with 11 bases spanning the gap. Germline lookup yields CDR1 MNHEY and CDR2 SVGAGI. The CDR3 is made up of 14 amino acids. This CDR3 is CASSRTGAGNTIYF. CDR3 in DNA: TGTGCCAGCAGCCGTACAGGAGCTGGAAACACCATATATTTT.

This rearrangement joins TRBV28 to TRBJ1-1, with D possibly matching TRBD1 (6 bases). V lost 1 base, J lost 10 bases, and 16 bases lay in between. The CDR3 totals 14 residues. Germline loops: CDR1 MDHEN, CDR2 SYDVKM. The CDR3 DNA is TGTGCCAGCAGTTTATCCCGACAGGCATGGGGAGCTTTCTTT. Translation: CASSLSRQAWGAFF.

The chain uses TRBV28 and TRBJ1-4; 8 bases map to TRBD1. Trimming cost V 3 bases and J 11 bases; bases outside gene matches: 2. The CDR3 is 12 residues long. Germline V gene lookup returns CDR1 MDHEN and CDR2 SYDVKM. The CDR3 protein is CASSLRTGKLFF. The CDR3 bases are TGTGCCAGCAGTTTGAGGACAGGGAAACTGTTTTTT.

V and J are TRBV20-1 and TRBJ2-7; TRBD1 matches 7 bases. Germline lookup yields CDR1 DFQATT and CDR2 SNEGSKA (reference sequence). Unmatched junction bases numbered 5, after V lost 5 bases and J lost 7 bases. There are 11 residues in the CDR3. The CDR3 loop is CSAETGPEQYF. The DNA for the CDR3 is TGCAGTGCTGAGACAGGGCCTGAGCAGTACTTC.

This sequence joins TRBV7-9 and TRBJ1-3; D unclear. Germline CDR1 reads SEHNR; CDR2 reads FQNEAQ (reference sequence). The CDR3 totals 16 residues. V lost 0 bases and J 4 bases, leaving 13 bases between the germline ends. The CDR3 reads CASSLASAVGGNTIYF. CDR3 sequence (DNA): TGTGCCAGCAGCTTAGCGTCGGCGGTTGGCGGAAACACCATATATTTT.

The chain uses TRBV6-5 and TRBJ2-3; D unresolved. Looked up from germline, CDR1 is MNHEY and CDR2 is SVGAGI. This CDR3 region has 16 residues. The V and J ends lost 2 bases and 4 bases respectively, with 16 bases between them. For the CDR3, the DNA is TGTGCCAGCAGTTACACCCGCTCGGACGGCGCAGATACGCAGTATTTT. Its protein product is CASSYTRSDGADTQYF.

J is TRBJ2-7 and V is TRBV7-8; tentatively, D is TRBD2 (7 bases). The CDR3 extends over 16 amino acids. Trimming removed 1 base from V and 7 bases from J, with 20 bases in between. The germline V gene encodes CDR1 SGHVS and CDR2 FQNEAQ. CDR3 bases: TGTGCCAGCAGCTTAGGAGGGGGGGCGGGAAGTCGGGAGCAGTACTTC. This translates into CASSLGGGAGSREQYF.

The rearrangement links TRBV7-8 to TRBJ2-1; TRBD2 might be the D (6 bases). V lost 4 bases and J 0 bases, leaving 10 bases between the germline ends. The CDR3 is made up of 15 amino acids. Germline values: CDR1 SGHVS, CDR2 FQNEAQ. The CDR3 nucleotides are TGTGCCAGCAGCTCTCCTAGCGACTCCTACAATGAGCAGTTCTTC. Protein product: CASSSPSDSYNEQFF.

The chain couples TRBV19 to TRBJ1-5; 7 bases fit TRBD1. This CDR3 contains 16 residues. J was trimmed by 0 bases and V by 5 bases; bases with no gene match: 7. The germline V gene encodes CDR1 LNHDA and CDR2 SQIVND (reference sequence). The CDR3 nucleotides read TGTGCCAGTAGTTGGGGACAGAGTTATAGCAATCAGCCCCAGCATTTT. Encoded protein: CASSWGQSYSNQPQHF.

This chain links TRBV9 with TRBJ2-3, with D perhaps TRBD1 or TRBD2 (5 bases each). The CDR3 runs to 14 residues. V lost 0 bases to trimming and J lost 6 bases, with 11 bases between them. CDR1 is SGDLS, CDR2 YYNGEE, per germline. The CDR3 bases are TGTGCCAGCAGCGTAGGGGGGTCCCGGGATACGCAGTATTTT. This encodes CASSVGGSRDTQYF.